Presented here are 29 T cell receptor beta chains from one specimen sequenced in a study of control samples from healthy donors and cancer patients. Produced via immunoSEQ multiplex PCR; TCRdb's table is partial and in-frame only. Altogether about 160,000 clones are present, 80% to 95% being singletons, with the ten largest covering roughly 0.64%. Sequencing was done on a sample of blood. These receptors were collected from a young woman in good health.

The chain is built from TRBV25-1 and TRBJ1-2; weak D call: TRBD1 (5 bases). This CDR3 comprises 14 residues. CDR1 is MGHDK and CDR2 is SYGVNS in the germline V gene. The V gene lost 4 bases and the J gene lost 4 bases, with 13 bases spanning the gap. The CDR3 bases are TGTGCCAGCAGTGCCGGGACCGATATCTATGGCTACACCTTC. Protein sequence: CASSAGTDIYGYTF.

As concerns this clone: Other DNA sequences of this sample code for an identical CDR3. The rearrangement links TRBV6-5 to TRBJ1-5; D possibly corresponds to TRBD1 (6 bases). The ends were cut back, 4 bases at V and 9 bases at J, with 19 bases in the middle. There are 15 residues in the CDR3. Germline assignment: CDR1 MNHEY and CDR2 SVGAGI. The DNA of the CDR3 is TGTGCCAGCAGTTCGGGGGCGGGGGGGTCGCGGCCCCAGCATTTT. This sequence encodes CASSSGAGGSRPQHF.

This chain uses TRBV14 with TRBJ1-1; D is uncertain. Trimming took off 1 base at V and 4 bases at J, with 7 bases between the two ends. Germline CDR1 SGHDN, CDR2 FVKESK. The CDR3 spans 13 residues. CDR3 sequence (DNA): TGTGCCAGCAGCCAAGGATTAAGCACTGAAGCTTTCTTT. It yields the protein CASSQGLSTEAFF. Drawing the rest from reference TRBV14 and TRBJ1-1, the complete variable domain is EAGVTQFPSHSVIEKGQTVTLRCDPISGHDNLYWYRRVMGKEIKFLLHFVKESKQDESGMPNNRFLAERTGGTYSTLKVQPAELEDSGVYFCASSQGLSTEAFFGQGTRLTVV.

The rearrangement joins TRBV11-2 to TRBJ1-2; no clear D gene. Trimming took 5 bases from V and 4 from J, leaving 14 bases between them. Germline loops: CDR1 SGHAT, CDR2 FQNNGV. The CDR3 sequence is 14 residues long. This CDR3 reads CASSTTRGAYGYTF. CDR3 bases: TGTGCCAGCAGCACCACCCGGGGAGCCTATGGCTACACCTTC. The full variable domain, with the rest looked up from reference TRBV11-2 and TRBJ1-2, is EAGVAQSPRYKIIEKRQSVAFWCNPISGHATLYWYQQILGQGPKLLIQFQNNGVVDDSQLPKDRFSAERLKGVDSTLKIQPAKLEDSAVYLCASSTTRGAYGYTFGSGTRLTVV.

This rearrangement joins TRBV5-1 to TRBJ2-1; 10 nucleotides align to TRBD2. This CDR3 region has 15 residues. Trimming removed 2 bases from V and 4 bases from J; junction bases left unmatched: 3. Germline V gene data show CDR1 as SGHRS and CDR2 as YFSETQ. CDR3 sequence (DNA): TGCGCCAGCAGCTTCGGGACTAGCGCTTACAATGAGCAGTTCTTC. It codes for CASSFGTSAYNEQFF.

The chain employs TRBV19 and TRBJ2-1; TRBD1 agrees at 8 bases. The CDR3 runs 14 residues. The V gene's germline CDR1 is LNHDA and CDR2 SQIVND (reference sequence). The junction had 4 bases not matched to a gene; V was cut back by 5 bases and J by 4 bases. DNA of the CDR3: TGTGCCAGTAGTCCGGGACAGGCTTACAATGAGCAGTTCTTC. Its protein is CASSPGQAYNEQFF.

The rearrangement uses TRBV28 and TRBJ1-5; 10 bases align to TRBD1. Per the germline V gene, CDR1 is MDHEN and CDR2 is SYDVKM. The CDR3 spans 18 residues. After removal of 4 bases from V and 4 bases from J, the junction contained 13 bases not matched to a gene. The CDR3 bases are TGTGCCAGCAGTTCAACCCGGGACAGGGGCAGGGGAAATCAGCCCCAGCATTTT. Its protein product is CASSSTRDRGRGNQPQHF.

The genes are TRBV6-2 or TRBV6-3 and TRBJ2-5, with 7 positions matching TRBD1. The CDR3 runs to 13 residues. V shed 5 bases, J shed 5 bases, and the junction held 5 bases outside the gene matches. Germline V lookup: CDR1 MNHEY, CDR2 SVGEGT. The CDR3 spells CASSRQGWETQYF. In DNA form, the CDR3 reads TGTGCCAGCAGTAGACAGGGCTGGGAGACCCAGTACTTC.

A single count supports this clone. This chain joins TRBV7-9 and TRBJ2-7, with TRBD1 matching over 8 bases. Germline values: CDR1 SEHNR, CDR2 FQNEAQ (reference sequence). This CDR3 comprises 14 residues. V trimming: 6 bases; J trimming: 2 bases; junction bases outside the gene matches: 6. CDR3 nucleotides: TGTGCCAGCAGTTGGACAGGGCAAACCTACGAGCAGTACTTC. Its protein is CASSWTGQTYEQYF.

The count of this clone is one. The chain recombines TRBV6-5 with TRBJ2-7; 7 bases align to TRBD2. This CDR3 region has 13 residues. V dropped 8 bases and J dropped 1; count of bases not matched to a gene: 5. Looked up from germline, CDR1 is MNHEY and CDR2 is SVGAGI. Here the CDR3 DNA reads TGTGCCAGCTGGGGGACTATATCCTACGAGCAGTACTTC. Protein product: CASWGTISYEQYF.

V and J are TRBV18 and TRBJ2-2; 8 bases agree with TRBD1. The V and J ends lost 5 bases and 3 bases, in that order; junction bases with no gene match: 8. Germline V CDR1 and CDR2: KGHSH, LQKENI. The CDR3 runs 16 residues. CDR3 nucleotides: TGTGCCAGCTCATCCTCGGACAGGGTGGACACCGGGGAGCTGTTTTTT. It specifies CASSSSDRVDTGELFF. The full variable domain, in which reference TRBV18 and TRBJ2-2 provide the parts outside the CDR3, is NAGVMQNPRHLVRRRGQEARLRCSPMKGHSHVYWYRQLPEEGLKFMVYLQKENIIDESGMPKERFSAEFPKEGPSILRIQQVVRGDSAAYFCASSSSDRVDTGELFFGEGSRLTVL.

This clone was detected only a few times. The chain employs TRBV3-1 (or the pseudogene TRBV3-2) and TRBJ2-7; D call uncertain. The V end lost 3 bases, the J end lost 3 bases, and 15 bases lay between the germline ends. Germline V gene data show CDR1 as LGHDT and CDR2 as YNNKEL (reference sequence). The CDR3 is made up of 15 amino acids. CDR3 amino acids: CASSQPRRQLYEQYF. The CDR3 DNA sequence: TGTGCCAGCAGCCAGCCCCGGAGACAACTCTACGAGCAGTACTTC.

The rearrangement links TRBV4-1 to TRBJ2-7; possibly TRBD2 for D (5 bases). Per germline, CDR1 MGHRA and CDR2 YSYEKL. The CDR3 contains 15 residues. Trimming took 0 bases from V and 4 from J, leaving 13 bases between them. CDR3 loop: CASSQDLLAGYEQYF. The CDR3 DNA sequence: TGCGCCAGCAGCCAAGATCTGCTAGCCGGGTACGAGCAGTACTTC.

The CDR3 DNA follows: TGTGCCTGGAGGAGGACACGAGAGGGCATGAACACTGAAGCTTTCTTT. Translating it yields CAWRRTREGMNTEAFF. This chain connects TRBV30 to TRBJ1-1; D might be TRBD1 (5 bases). This CDR3 region has 16 residues. Per germline, CDR1 GTSNPN and CDR2 SVGIG (reference sequence). Trimming took off 3 bases at V and 0 bases at J, with 17 bases between the two ends.

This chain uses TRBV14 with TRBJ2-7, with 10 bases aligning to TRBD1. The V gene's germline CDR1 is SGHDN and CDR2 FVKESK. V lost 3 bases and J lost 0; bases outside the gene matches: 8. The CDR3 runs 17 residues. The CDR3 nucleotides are TGTGCCAGCAGCCAGGGGGTACGGGACAGGGGCTCCTACGAGCAGTACTTC. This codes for CASSQGVRDRGSYEQYF.

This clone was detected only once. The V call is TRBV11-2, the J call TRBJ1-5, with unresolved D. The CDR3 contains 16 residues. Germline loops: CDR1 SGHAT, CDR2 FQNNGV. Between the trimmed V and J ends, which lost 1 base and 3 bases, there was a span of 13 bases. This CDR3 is CASSLGPPSLNQPQHF. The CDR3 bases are TGTGCCAGCAGCTTAGGACCCCCGTCCCTCAATCAGCCCCAGCATTTT.

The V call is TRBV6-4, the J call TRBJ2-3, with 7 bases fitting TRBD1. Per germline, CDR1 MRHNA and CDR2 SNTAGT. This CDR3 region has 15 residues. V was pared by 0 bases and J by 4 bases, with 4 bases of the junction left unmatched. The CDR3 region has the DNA TGTGCCAGCAGTGACTCCCATCAGGGGGCAGATACGCAGTATTTT. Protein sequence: CASSDSHQGADTQYF.

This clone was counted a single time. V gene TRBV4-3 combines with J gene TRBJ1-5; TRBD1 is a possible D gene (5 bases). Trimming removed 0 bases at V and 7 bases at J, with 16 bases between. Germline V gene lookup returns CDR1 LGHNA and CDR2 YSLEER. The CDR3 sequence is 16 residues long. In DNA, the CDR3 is TGCGCCAGCAGCCAAGATCTGATTGGGGGAAGGCAGCCCCAGCATTTT. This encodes CASSQDLIGGRQPQHF.

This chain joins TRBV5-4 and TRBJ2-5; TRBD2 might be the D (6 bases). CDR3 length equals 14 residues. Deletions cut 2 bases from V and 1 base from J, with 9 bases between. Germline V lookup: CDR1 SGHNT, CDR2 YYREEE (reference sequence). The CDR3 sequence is CASSFPGVQETQYF. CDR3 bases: TGTGCCAGCAGCTTCCCGGGGGTCCAAGAGACCCAGTACTTC.

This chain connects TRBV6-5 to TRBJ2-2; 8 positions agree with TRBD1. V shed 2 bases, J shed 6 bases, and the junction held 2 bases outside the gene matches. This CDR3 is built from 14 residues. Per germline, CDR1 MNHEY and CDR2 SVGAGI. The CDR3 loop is CASSYDRGPGELFF. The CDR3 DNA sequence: TGTGCCAGCAGTTACGACAGGGGACCCGGGGAGCTGTTTTTT.

The CDR3 DNA follows: TGTGCCAGCAGCGTAGTTCCGGCCACCGGGGAGCTGTTTTTT. Protein product: CASSVVPATGELFF. The gene calls are TRBV9 and TRBJ2-2, with D unresolved. V shed 0 bases and J shed 4 bases, with 7 bases lying between them. This CDR3 comprises 14 residues. Germline loops: CDR1 SGDLS, CDR2 YYNGEE.

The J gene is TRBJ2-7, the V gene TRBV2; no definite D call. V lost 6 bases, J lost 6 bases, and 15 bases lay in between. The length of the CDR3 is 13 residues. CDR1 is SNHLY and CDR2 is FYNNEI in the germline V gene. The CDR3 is CASREWASSEQYF. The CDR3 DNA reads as TGTGCCAGCAGGGAGTGGGCGTCGAGCGAGCAGTACTTC.

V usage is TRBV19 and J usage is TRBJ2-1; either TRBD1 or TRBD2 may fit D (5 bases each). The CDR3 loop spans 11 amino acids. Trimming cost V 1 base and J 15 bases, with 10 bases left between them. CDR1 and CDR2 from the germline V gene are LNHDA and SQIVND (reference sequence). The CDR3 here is CASSIGDHGFF. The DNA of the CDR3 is TGTGCCAGTAGTATAGGGGACCACGGGTTCTTC.

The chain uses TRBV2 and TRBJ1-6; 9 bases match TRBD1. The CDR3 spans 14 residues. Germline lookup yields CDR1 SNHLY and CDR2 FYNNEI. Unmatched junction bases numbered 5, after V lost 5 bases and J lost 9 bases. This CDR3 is CASSLRDRASPLHF. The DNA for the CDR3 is TGTGCCAGCAGTCTCCGGGACAGGGCTTCACCCCTCCACTTT. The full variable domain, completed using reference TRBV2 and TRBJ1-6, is EPEVTQTPSHQVTQMGQEVILRCVPISNHLYFYWYRQILGQKVEFLVSFYNNEISEKSEIFDDQFSVERPDGSNFTLKIRSTKLEDSAMYFCASSLRDRASPLHFGNGTRLTVT.

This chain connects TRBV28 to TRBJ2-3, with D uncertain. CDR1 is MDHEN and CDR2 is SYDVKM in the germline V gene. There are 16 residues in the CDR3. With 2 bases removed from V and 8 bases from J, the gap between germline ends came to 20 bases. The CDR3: CASSLSSVPVPGTQYF. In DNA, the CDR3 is TGTGCCAGCAGTTTAAGTTCGGTACCCGTCCCTGGTACGCAGTATTTT.

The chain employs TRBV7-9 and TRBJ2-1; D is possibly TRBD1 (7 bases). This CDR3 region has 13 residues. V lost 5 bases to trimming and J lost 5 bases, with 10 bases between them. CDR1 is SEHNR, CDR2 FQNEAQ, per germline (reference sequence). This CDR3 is CASSARGDNEQFF. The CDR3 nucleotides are TGTGCCAGCAGCGCCAGGGGGGACAATGAGCAGTTCTTC.

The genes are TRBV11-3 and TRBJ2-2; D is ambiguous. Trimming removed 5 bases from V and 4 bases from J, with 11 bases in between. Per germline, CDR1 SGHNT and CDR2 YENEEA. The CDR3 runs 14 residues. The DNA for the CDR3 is TGTGCCAGCAGCCCGACACTATTCACCGGGGAGCTGTTTTTT. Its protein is CASSPTLFTGELFF.

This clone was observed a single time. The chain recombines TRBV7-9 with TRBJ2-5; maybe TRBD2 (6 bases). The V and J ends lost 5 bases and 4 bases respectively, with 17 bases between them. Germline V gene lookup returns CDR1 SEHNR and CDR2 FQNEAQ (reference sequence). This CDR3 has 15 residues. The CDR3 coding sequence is TGTGCCAGCAGCCCCCCAACTTTGGGAGGAGAGACCCAGTACTTC. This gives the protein CASSPPTLGGETQYF.

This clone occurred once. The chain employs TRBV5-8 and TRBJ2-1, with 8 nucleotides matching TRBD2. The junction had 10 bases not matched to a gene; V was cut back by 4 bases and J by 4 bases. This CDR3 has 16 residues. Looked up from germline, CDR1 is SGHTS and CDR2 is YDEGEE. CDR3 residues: CASSPRRSSGYNEQFF. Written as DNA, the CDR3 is TGTGCCAGCAGCCCCCGGAGGTCTAGCGGGTACAATGAGCAGTTCTTC.